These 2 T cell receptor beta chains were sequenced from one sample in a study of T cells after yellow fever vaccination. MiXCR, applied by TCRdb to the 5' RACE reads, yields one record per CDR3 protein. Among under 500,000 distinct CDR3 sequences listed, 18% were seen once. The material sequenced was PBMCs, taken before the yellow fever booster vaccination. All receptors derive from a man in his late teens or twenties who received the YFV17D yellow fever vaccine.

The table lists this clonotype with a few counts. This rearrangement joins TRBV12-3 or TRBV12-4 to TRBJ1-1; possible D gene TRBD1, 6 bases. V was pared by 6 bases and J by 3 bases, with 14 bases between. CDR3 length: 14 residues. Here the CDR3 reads CASRLQGGHTEAFF. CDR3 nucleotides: TGTGCCAGCAGGTTACAGGGAGGGCACACTGAAGCTTTCTTT.

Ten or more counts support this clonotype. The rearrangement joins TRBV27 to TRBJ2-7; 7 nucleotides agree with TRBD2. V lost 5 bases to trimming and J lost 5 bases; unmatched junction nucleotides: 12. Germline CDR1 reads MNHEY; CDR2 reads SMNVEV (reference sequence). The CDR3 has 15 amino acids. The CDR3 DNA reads TGTGCCAGCAGTCCCCGAATCAGCGGGGTCGACGAGCAGTACTTC. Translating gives CASSPRISGVDEQYF.